The T cell receptor beta chain under discussion was sequenced for a study of T cell repertoires in cytomegalovirus infection. There are a few counts of this clonotype. As yet, its antigen is unknown. MiXCR, run by TCRdb on the reads, gives a single entry per CDR3 protein. The profile shows 650,000 to 900,000 distinct CDR3 sequences, about 30% of them singletons. This CDR3 is built from 16 residues. Trimming removed 1 base from V and 7 bases from J, with 16 bases in between. Germline loops: CDR1 SEHNR, CDR2 FQNEAQ (reference sequence). The genes are TRBV7-9 and TRBJ2-2; D ambiguous. The sequenced sample was cultured CD8+ T cells from PBMCs, obtained from culture after CMV antigen stimulation. This clonotype was sampled from a human donor in good health (CMV status not recorded). Some clones in this sample may be carry-over from other donors' samples. This chain's CDR3 is CASSLEKLGYGGELFF. The CDR3 DNA reads as TGTGCCAGCAGCTTAGAGAAGTTGGGGTATGGCGGGGAGCTGTTTTTT.